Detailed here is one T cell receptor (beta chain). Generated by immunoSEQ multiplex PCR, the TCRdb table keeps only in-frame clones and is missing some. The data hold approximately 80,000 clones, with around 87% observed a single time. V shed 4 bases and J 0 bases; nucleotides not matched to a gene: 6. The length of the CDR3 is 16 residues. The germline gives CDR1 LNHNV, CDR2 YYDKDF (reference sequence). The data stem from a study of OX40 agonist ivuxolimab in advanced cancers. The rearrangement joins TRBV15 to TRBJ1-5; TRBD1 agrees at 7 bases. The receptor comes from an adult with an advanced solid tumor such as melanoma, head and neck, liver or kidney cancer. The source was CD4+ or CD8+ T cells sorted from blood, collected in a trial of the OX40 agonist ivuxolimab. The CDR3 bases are TGTGCCACCAGCAAAACACAGGGGCCTAGCAATCAGCCCCAGCATTTT. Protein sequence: CATSKTQGPSNQPQHF.